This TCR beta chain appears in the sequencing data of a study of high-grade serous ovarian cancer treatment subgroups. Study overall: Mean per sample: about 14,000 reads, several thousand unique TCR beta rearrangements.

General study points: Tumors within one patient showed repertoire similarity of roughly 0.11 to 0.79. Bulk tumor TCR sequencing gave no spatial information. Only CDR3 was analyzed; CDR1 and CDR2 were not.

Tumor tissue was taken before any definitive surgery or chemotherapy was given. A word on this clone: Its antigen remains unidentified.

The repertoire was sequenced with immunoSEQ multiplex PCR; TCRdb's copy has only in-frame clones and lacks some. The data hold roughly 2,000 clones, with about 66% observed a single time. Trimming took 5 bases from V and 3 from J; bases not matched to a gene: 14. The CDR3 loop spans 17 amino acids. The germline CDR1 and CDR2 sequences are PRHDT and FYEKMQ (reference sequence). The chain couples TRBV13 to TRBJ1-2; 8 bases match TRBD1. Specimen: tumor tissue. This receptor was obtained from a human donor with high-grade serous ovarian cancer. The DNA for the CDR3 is TGTGCCAGCAGCACCCAACCACCGACAGGGGTAGACTATGGCTACACCTTC. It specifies CASSTQPPTGVDYGYTF.